The clone carrying this TCR beta chain showed up many times. The sample originates from a study of regulatory T cells in long-lasting Graves disease. In building TCR beta libraries, iRepertoire HTBI primers were used together with Arm-PCR of CDR3 regions. TCRdb analysed the multiplex PCR reads with MiXCR anew, one entry per CDR3 protein. The sample lists around 500,000 distinct CDR3 sequences, around 12% occurring once. Germline V gives CDR1 SGHNT, CDR2 YYREEE (reference sequence). V gave up 4 bases and J gave up 5 bases; unmatched junction bases: 10. The CDR3 consists of 16 residues. Stated time point: newly diagnosed GD, antithyroid drugs for less than 3 months. PBMC-derived RNA was used for the TCR library. The sample also formed part of further work on T cells in Graves' hyperthyroidism and ophthalmopathy. As that report states: First-round RT-PCR of the TCR CDR3 relied on the HTBI primer set.

This receptor was identified in a woman aged 30 to 39 with Graves disease. The source material was peripheral blood mononuclear cells (PBMCs), sampled at new diagnosis, from a patient treated with antithyroid drugs. V gene TRBV5-4 combines with J gene TRBJ2-3; 10 nucleotides line up with TRBD2. The CDR3 coding sequence is TGTGCCAGCAGCATACCTAGCGGGAGAGGTTTAGATACGCAGTATTTT. Its protein product is CASSIPSGRGLDTQYF.